One sample yielded the 9 T cell receptor beta chains listed below, sequenced in a study of blood T cell repertoires in COVID-19. The protocol was immunoSEQ multiplex PCR, while the TCRdb copy is restricted to in-frame clones and leaves out a portion. The sample shows about 150,000 clones, roughly 87% of them seen only once. Sequencing input: peripheral blood. These receptors were obtained from a woman in her sixties with active or convalescent COVID-19.

The chain carries TRBV15 and TRBJ2-7; perhaps TRBD2 as D (6 bases). The CDR3 length is 14 residues. The germline CDR1 and CDR2 sequences are LNHNV and YYDKDF (reference sequence). The ends were cut back, 0 bases at V and 6 bases at J, with 12 bases in the middle. The CDR3 DNA reads TGTGCCACCAGCAGAGATGGTTGGGAGGCCGAGCAGTACTTC. This codes for CATSRDGWEAEQYF.

V gene TRBV5-1 combines with J gene TRBJ2-7, with 7 nucleotides matching TRBD1. J was trimmed by 0 bases and V by 2 bases; bases with no gene match: 2. This CDR3 spans 14 amino acids. The germline V gene encodes CDR1 SGHRS and CDR2 YFSETQ. DNA of the CDR3: TGCGCCAGCAGCTTCAGGGGGAGCTCCTACGAGCAGTACTTC. Its translation is CASSFRGSSYEQYF.

The chain carries TRBV12-5 and TRBJ1-2; 11 nucleotides agree with TRBD1. This CDR3 is 15 amino acids long. Germline V gene data show CDR1 as LGHNT and CDR2 as FRNRAP. J lost 1 base, V lost 4 bases, and 2 bases had no gene match. The CDR3 here is CASGSGQGVNYGYTF. The DNA for the CDR3 is TGTGCTAGTGGTTCGGGACAGGGGGTTAACTATGGCTACACCTTC. The whole variable domain, filled in from reference TRBV12-5 and TRBJ1-2, reads DARVTQTPRHKVTEMGQEVTMRCQPILGHNTVFWYRQTMMQGLELLAYFRNRAPLDDSGMPKDRFSAEMPDATLATLKIQPSEPRDSAVYFCASGSGQGVNYGYTFGSGTRLTVV.

The chain has TRBV4-3 and TRBJ2-7; D is undetermined. This CDR3 contains 15 residues. The germline CDR1 and CDR2 sequences are LGHNA and YSLEER. Trimming took off 0 bases at V and 2 bases at J, with 11 bases between the two ends. CDR3 amino acids: CASSQDWAQPYEQYF. The CDR3 region has the DNA TGCGCCAGCAGCCAAGATTGGGCACAGCCCTACGAGCAGTACTTC.

Note on this clone: The same CDR3 can be traced to other DNA sequences in this sample. The rearrangement uses TRBV2 and TRBJ1-1; D unclear. In germline, CDR1 is SNHLY, CDR2 FYNNEI. Trimming stripped 6 bases from V and 1 base from J, with 6 bases between. This CDR3 spans 12 amino acids. Here the CDR3 DNA reads TGTGCCAGCAGCCAGCGGAACACTGAAGCTTTCTTT. Translation gives CASSQRNTEAFF.

The V and J genes are TRBV6-5 and TRBJ1-1; 10 positions match TRBD1. The CDR3 sequence is 13 residues long. V was pared by 3 bases and J by 7 bases, with 2 bases of the junction left unmatched. CDR1 MNHEY and CDR2 SVGAGI come from the germline V gene. The DNA for the CDR3 is TGTGCCAGCAGTTATTGGGACAGGGGTGAAGCTTTCTTT. Its translation is CASSYWDRGEAFF.

The chain recombines TRBV6-6 with TRBJ1-5; D is uncertain. The CDR3 length is 14 residues. V shed 6 bases and J shed 2 bases, with 11 bases lying between them. Germline-derived CDR1 and CDR2 are MNHNY and SVGAGI (reference sequence). CDR3 sequence: CASRDSSGNQPQHF. The CDR3 DNA follows: TGTGCCAGCAGAGACTCTAGCGGCAATCAGCCCCAGCATTTT.

This clone has a single count. The genes are TRBV27 and TRBJ2-3; the match to TRBD2 covers 8 bases. This CDR3 is built from 16 residues. The germline CDR1 and CDR2 sequences are MNHEY and SMNVEV (reference sequence). V shed 5 bases and J 5 bases; nucleotides not matched to a gene: 12. The CDR3 DNA sequence: TGTGCCAGCAGTCCCCCAGCGGGGGCCGGGAAAGATACGCAGTATTTT. Translating gives CASSPPAGAGKDTQYF.

The CDR3 DNA follows: TGTGCCACCAGGTTCCAGGAGAACACTGAAGCTTTCTTT. It yields the protein CATRFQENTEAFF. This sequence joins TRBV15 and TRBJ1-1, with D unresolved. From germline, CDR1 is LNHNV and CDR2 YYDKDF (reference sequence). The CDR3 has 13 amino acids. The V gene lost 6 bases and the J gene lost 1 base, with 9 bases spanning the gap.